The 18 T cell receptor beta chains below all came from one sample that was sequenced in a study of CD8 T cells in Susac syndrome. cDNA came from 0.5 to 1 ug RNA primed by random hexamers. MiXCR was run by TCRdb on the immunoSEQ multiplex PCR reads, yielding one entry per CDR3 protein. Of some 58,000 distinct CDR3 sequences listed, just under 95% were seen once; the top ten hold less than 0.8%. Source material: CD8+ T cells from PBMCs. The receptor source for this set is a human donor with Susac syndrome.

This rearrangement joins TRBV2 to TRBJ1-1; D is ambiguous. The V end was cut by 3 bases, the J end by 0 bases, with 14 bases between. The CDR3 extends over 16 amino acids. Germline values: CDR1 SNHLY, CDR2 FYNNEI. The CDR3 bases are TGTGCCAGCAGTGACCGGGCAGTAGGTGTGAACACTGAAGCTTTCTTT. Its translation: CASSDRAVGVNTEAFF.

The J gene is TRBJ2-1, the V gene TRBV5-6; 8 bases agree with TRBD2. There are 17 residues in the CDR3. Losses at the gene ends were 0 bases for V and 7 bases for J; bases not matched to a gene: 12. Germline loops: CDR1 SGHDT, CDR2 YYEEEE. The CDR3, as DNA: TGTGCCAGCAGCTTGGGAGTCGAGCGGGGGAGGGTTAATGAGCAGTTCTTC. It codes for CASSLGVERGRVNEQFF.

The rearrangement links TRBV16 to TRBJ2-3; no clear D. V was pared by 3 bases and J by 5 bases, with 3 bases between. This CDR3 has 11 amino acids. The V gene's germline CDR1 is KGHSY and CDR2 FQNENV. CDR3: CASSQLDTQYF. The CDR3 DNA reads TGTGCCAGCAGCCAGTTAGATACGCAGTATTTT.

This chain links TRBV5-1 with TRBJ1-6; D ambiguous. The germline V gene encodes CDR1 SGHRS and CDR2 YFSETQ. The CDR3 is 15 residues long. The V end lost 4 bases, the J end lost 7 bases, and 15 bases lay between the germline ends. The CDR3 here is CASSRDGISNSPLHF. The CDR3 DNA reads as TGCGCCAGCAGCCGCGACGGAATAAGCAATTCACCCCTCCACTTT.

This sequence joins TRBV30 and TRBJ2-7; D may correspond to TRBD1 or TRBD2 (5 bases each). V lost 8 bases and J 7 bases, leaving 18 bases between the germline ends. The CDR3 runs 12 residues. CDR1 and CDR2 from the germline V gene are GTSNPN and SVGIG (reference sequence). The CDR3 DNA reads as TGTGCCGCCGGGACGGATATTTCGGAGCAGTACTTC. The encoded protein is CAAGTDISEQYF.

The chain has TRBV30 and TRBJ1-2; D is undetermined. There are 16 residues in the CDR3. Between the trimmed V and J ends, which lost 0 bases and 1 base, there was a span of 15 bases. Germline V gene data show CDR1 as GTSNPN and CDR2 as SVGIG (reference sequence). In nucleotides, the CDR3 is TGTGCCTGGAGTGTGGGCAGCGCGCGCTATAACTATGGCTACACCTTC. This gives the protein CAWSVGSARYNYGYTF.

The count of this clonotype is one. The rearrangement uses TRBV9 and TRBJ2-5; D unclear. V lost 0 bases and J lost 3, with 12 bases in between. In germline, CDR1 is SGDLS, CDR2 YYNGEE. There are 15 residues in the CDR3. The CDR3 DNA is TGTGCCAGCAGCGTAGGAGGTCTGGGAAAAGAGACCCAGTACTTC. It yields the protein CASSVGGLGKETQYF.

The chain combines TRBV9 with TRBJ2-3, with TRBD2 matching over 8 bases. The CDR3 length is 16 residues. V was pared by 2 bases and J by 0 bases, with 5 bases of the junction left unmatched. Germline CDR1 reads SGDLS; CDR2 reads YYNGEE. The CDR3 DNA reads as TGTGCCAGCAGCGTCGAGGCGGGGGGAAGCACAGATACGCAGTATTTT. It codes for CASSVEAGGSTDTQYF.

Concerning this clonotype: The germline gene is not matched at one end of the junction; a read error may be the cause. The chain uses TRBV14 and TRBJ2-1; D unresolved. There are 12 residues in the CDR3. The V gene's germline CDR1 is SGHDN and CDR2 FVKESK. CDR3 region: CASSQGSVGGVF. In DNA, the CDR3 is TGTGCCAGCAGCCAAGGTTCAGTAGGTGGGGTCTTC. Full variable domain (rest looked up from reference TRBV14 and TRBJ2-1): EAGVTQFPSHSVIEKGQTVTLRCDPISGHDNLYWYRRVMGKEIKFLLHFVKESKQDESGMPNNRFLAERTGGTYSTLKVQPAELEDSGVYFCASSQGSVGGVFGPGTRLTVL.

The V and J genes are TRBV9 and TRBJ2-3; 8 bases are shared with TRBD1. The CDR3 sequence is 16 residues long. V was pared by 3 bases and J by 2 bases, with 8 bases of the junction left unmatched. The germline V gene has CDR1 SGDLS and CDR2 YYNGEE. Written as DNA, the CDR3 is TGTGCCAGCAGCGAGACAGGGGCGGCCCTCACAGATACGCAGTATTTT. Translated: CASSETGAALTDTQYF.

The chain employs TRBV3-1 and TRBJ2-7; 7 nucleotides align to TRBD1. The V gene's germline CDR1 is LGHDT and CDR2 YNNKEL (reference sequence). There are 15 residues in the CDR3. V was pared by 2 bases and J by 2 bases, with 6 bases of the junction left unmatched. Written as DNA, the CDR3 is TGTGCCAGCAGCCAACAGGGGGACGGAGCCTACGAGCAGTACTTC. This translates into CASSQQGDGAYEQYF.

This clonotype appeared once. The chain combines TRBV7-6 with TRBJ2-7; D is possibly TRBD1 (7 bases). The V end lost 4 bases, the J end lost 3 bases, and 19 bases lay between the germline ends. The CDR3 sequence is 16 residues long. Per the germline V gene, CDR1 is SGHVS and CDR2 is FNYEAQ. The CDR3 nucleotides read TGTGCCAGCAGCTCGGACACCTCAGGGGGGATCTACGAGCAGTACTTC. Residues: CASSSDTSGGIYEQYF.

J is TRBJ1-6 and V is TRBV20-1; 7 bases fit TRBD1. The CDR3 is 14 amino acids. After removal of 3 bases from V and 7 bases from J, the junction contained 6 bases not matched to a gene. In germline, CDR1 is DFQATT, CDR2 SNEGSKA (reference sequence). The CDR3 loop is CSAREGALNSPLHF. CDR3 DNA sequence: TGCAGTGCTAGGGAGGGGGCCCTCAATTCACCCCTCCACTTT.

The CDR3 DNA sequence: TGCAGTGCCTTTAGCGGGGGAAACTACAATGAGCAGTTCTTC. This codes for CSAFSGGNYNEQFF. The genes are TRBV20-1 and TRBJ2-1, with TRBD2 identical over 9 bases. Germline V lookup: CDR1 DFQATT, CDR2 SNEGSKA (reference sequence). CDR3 length: 14 residues. V trimming: 6 bases; J trimming: 3 bases; junction bases outside the gene matches: 6.

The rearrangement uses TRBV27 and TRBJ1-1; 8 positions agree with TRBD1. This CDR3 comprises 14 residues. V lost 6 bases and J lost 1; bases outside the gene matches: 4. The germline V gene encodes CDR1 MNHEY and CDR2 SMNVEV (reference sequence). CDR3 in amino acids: CASRPRGPNTEAFF. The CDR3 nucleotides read TGTGCCAGCAGACCCAGGGGGCCGAACACTGAAGCTTTCTTT.

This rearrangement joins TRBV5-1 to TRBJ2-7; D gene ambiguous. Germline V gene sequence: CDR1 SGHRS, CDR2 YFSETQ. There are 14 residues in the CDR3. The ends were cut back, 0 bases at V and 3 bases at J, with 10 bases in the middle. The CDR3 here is CASSLGAGFYEQYF. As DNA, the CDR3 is TGCGCCAGCAGCTTGGGGGCAGGCTTCTACGAGCAGTACTTC. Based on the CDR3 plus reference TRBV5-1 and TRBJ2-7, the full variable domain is KAGVTQTPRYLIKTRGQQVTLSCSPISGHRSVSWYQQTPGQGLQFLFEYFSETQRNKGNFPGRFSGRQFSNSRSEMNVSTLELGDSALYLCASSLGAGFYEQYFGPGTRLTVT.

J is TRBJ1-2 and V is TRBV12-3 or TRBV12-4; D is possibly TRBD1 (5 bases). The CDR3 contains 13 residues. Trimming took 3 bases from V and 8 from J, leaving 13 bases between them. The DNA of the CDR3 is TGTGCCAGCAGTTTTAAGGGGCTCAAGGGCTACACCTTC. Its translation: CASSFKGLKGYTF.

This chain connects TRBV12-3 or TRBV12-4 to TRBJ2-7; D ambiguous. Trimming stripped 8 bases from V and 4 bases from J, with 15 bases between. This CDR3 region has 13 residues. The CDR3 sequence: CASGLLSPYEQYF. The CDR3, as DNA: TGTGCCAGCGGGTTGTTATCCCCTTACGAGCAGTACTTC.